This TCR beta chain was retrieved from a study of blood T cell repertoires in COVID-19. Across the whole study: Spain, Italy and the United States supplied samples that represented acute and convalescent COVID-19.

Germline-derived CDR1 and CDR2 are SGHRS and YFSETQ. The CDR3 is made up of 17 amino acids. Trimming removed 0 bases at V and 3 bases at J, with 16 bases between. Per the original data handling: Estimates of nucleated cell counts were drawn from the amplification of reference gene primers. Here immunoSEQ multiplex PCR was the method, and the copy in TCRdb shows in-frame clones only, minus some. For V, J and clone size, that table is used; D and trimming come from the DNA. The sample contains tens of thousands of clones, more than 70% of which appear only once. V usage is TRBV5-1 and J usage is TRBJ1-3, with D perhaps TRBD1 (5 bases). The receptor's source is a man aged 45 to 65 with active COVID-19. The sequenced material came from peripheral blood. The CDR3 nucleotides are TGCGCCAGCAGCTTGGATTCGGGGGAAGGAGGTGGAAACACCATATATTTT. It codes for CASSLDSGEGGGNTIYF.